Each of the 15 T cell receptor beta chains below was sequenced from the same sample in a study of human T cells and chemical hapten exposure. The sample's time point: pre-sensitization, week 0. As for treatment: therapeutic diphenylcyclopropenone sensitization with weekly scalp DPC. Total RNA was isolated from unfractionated whole blood. TCRdb called the RACE reads again in MiXCR, with one record for every CDR3 protein. The sample includes approximately 32,000 distinct CDR3 sequences, 9% to 15% seen only once; the top ten take 1.9%. The sequenced sample was whole blood, obtained in connection with sensitization to the hapten diphenylcyclopropenone (DPC). These receptors came from a woman in her thirties or forties with alopecia areata. Some clones in this sample may be carry-over from other donors' samples.

In its sample, this clonotype was seen a few times. This chain links TRBV18 with TRBJ2-5; D is undetermined. Trimming pared 3 bases from V and 1 base from J, leaving 6 bases between. Germline V gene data show CDR1 as KGHSH and CDR2 as LQKENI. The CDR3 has 13 residues. The CDR3 sequence is CASSPLGQETQYF. CDR3 coding DNA: TGTGCCAGCTCACCGCTGGGCCAAGAGACCCAGTACTTC.

This clonotype is classed as medium-sized. This chain connects TRBV7-6 to TRBJ2-5; 9 positions match TRBD1. This CDR3 spans 16 amino acids. V lost 3 bases, J lost 4 bases, and 9 bases stayed unmatched. Germline CDR1 reads SGHVS; CDR2 reads FNYEAQ. The CDR3 nucleotides read TGTGCCAGCAGCTTGATTCCGGACAGGGGACGAGAGACCCAGTACTTC. Its translation is CASSLIPDRGRETQYF.

This clonotype was seen repeatedly, ten times or more. For the CDR3, the DNA is TGTGCCAGCAGCTTGGAGCTGTATGAGACCCAGTACTTC. This codes for CASSLELYETQYF. This chain connects TRBV7-3 to TRBJ2-5; D gene uncertain. Looked up from germline, CDR1 is SGHTA and CDR2 is FQGTGA. V shed 3 bases and J shed 5 bases, with 10 bases lying between them. The CDR3 contains 13 residues.

At least ten counts were recorded for this clonotype. The gene calls are TRBV15 and TRBJ2-7; a weak D match, TRBD1 (5 bases). V shed 0 bases and J shed 7 bases, with 16 bases lying between them. The CDR3 spans 15 residues. Looked up from germline, CDR1 is LNHNV and CDR2 is YYDKDF (reference sequence). The CDR3 region is CATSRDTEGAREQYF. In nucleotides, the CDR3 is TGTGCCACCAGCAGAGATACGGAAGGGGCGCGGGAGCAGTACTTC.

Many counts were recorded for this clonotype. This sequence joins TRBV28 and TRBJ1-1; D not certain. CDR3 size: 15 residues. V was pared by 1 base and J by 0 bases, with 9 bases between. The germline gives CDR1 MDHEN, CDR2 SYDVKM. Here the CDR3 reads CASSLFESLNTEAFF. Here the CDR3 DNA reads TGTGCCAGCAGTTTATTCGAGTCACTGAACACTGAAGCTTTCTTT.

The rearrangement links TRBV20-1 to TRBJ2-7; D tentatively reads TRBD1 or TRBD2 (5 bases each). Germline values: CDR1 DFQATT, CDR2 SNEGSKA (reference sequence). V gave up 5 bases and J gave up 4 bases, with 18 bases separating them. The CDR3 is made up of 14 amino acids. The CDR3 DNA follows: TGCAGTGCTCCTACCTCGGGACGCGGGTACGAGCAGTACTTC. Its protein product is CSAPTSGRGYEQYF.

This clonotype showed up many times. This chain links TRBV5-5 with TRBJ2-7, with 10 bases matching TRBD1. The germline V gene encodes CDR1 SGHKS and CDR2 YYEKEE (reference sequence). This CDR3 contains 14 residues. V was clipped by 2 bases and J by 3 bases; unmatched bases: 2. The DNA of the CDR3 is TGTGCCAGCAGCTTAGGGACAGGGGTCTACGAGCAGTACTTC. Translation: CASSLGTGVYEQYF.

In this sample, this clonotype turned up a few times. This chain links TRBV7-9 with TRBJ2-1; 9 nucleotides align to TRBD2. V trimming: 5 bases; J trimming: 9 bases; junction bases outside the gene matches: 17. CDR1 and CDR2 from the germline V gene are SEHNR and FQNEAQ (reference sequence). The length of the CDR3 is 17 residues. CDR3 loop: CASSPKTSGPSRGEQFF. The DNA for the CDR3 is TGTGCCAGCAGCCCGAAAACTAGCGGGCCATCCCGGGGTGAGCAGTTCTTC.

The chain employs TRBV28 and TRBJ2-2, with no clear D. The CDR3 extends over 12 amino acids. Germline loops: CDR1 MDHEN, CDR2 SYDVKM. V was shortened by 8 bases and J by 4 bases, with 8 bases between the two germline ends. The chain's CDR3 is CASPGPTGELFF. The DNA for the CDR3 is TGTGCCAGCCCGGGCCCCACCGGGGAGCTGTTTTTT.

At least ten counts were recorded for this clonotype. The chain couples TRBV19 to TRBJ2-3, with 7 bases fitting TRBD1. The CDR3 extends over 14 amino acids. Trimming cost V 5 bases and J 4 bases; bases outside gene matches: 6. Germline V lookup: CDR1 LNHDA, CDR2 SQIVND (reference sequence). CDR3 coding DNA: TGTGCCAGTAGTCTTAGACAGGGATCAGATACGCAGTATTTT. This sequence encodes CASSLRQGSDTQYF.

The chain is built from TRBV3-1 and TRBJ2-5, with 10 bases that match TRBD1. V shed 6 bases, J shed 3 bases, and the junction held 16 bases outside the gene matches. CDR3 size: 18 residues. CDR1 LGHDT and CDR2 YNNKEL come from the germline V gene (reference sequence). The CDR3 loop is CASSLPGDRGQWEETQYF. CDR3 nucleotides: TGTGCCAGCAGTCTACCTGGGGACAGGGGTCAATGGGAAGAGACCCAGTACTTC.

This clonotype was observed many times. The V and J genes are TRBV28 and TRBJ2-7; 9 positions agree with TRBD2. The CDR3 loop spans 15 amino acids. The germline gives CDR1 MDHEN, CDR2 SYDVKM. J was trimmed by 3 bases and V by 2 bases; bases with no gene match: 5. For the CDR3, the DNA is TGTGCCAGCAGTTTAGGAGCGGGAGGAGACTACGAGCAGTACTTC. Residues: CASSLGAGGDYEQYF.

In this sample, this clonotype turned up a few times. The rearrangement joins TRBV29-1 to TRBJ1-2, with a tentative D call TRBD1 (6 bases). The CDR3 totals 14 residues. Germline values: CDR1 SQVTM, CDR2 ANQGSEA. V was pared by 4 bases and J by 2 bases, with 14 bases between. CDR3 loop: CSVVEGHRNYGYTF. The CDR3 DNA reads TGCAGCGTTGTGGAGGGACACAGAAACTATGGCTACACCTTC.

This chain uses TRBV5-1 with TRBJ2-2, with 7 bases fitting TRBD1. Germline loops: CDR1 SGHRS, CDR2 YFSETQ. Trimming took 2 bases from V and 6 from J; bases not matched to a gene: 4. This CDR3 is 14 amino acids long. CDR3 coding DNA: TGCGCCAGCAGCTTACGGACAGGATCCGGGGAGCTGTTTTTT. Translated: CASSLRTGSGELFF.

This clonotype was seen repeatedly, ten times or more. V is TRBV7-6 and J is TRBJ1-5; unclear D gene. Germline-derived CDR1 and CDR2 are SGHVS and FNYEAQ. This CDR3 contains 13 residues. V lost 1 base and J 1 base, leaving 2 bases between the germline ends. For the CDR3, the DNA is TGTGCCAGCAGCTTAGACAGCAATCAGCCCCAGCATTTT. This encodes CASSLDSNQPQHF.